A selection of T cell receptor beta chains follows, all from one sample in a study of blood T cell repertoires in COVID-19. Measured with immunoSEQ multiplex PCR; TCRdb has only the in-frame clones, and not every one. Here the sample spans 62,000 or so clones, 88% being singletons. Sequencing was performed on peripheral blood. Receptor source: a human donor in a cohort sampled during active COVID-19. Each CDR3 is given with its conserved first and last residue. The D gene is left open where the match is weak. The size of a clone is reported for some rows only, either as once, few or many, or as a class for expanded clones.

d_call: TRBD2; v_call: TRBV4-2; clone_size: once; j_call: TRBJ2-3; cdr3_nt: TGTGCCAGCAGCCAAGATATGGTGACTAGCCCCATCACAGATACGCAGTATTTT; cdr3_aa: CASSQDMVTSPITDTQYF
d_call: TRBD1; v_call: TRBV5-1; clone_size: .; j_call: TRBJ1-2; cdr3_nt: TGCGCCAGCAGCTCCGTACAGGGGGCGGACTATGGCTACACCTTC; cdr3_aa: CASSSVQGADYGYTF
d_call: .; v_call: TRBV19; clone_size: .; j_call: TRBJ2-5; cdr3_nt: TGTGCCAGTAGAAAACAGGGTCCTCAAGAGACCCAGTACTTC; cdr3_aa: CASRKQGPQETQYF
d_call: TRBD1; v_call: TRBV7-8; clone_size: .; j_call: TRBJ1-4; cdr3_nt: TGTGCCAGCAGCTTCGGACAGGGCCTAAATGAAAAACTGTTTTTT; cdr3_aa: CASSFGQGLNEKLFF
d_call: TRBD1; v_call: TRBV2; clone_size: .; j_call: TRBJ2-1; cdr3_nt: TGTGCCAGCAGTACGGACAGGGGTAGTAATGAGCAGTTCTTC; cdr3_aa: CASSTDRGSNEQFF
d_call: .; v_call: TRBV5-1; clone_size: .; j_call: TRBJ2-2; cdr3_nt: TGCGCCAGCAGCTCGGAGGGGAGCCCGAACACCGGGGAGCTGTTTTTT; cdr3_aa: CASSSEGSPNTGELFF
d_call: .; v_call: TRBV9; clone_size: .; j_call: TRBJ2-3; cdr3_nt: TGTGCCAGCAGCGTAGGGAGGCGGCTGAGCACAGATACGCAGTATTTT; cdr3_aa: CASSVGRRLSTDTQYF
d_call: .; v_call: TRBV5-1; clone_size: .; j_call: TRBJ2-3; cdr3_nt: TGCGCCAGCAGCTTGGGGGCCAGCACAGATACGCAGTATTTT; cdr3_aa: CASSLGASTDTQYF
d_call: TRBD2; v_call: TRBV7-2; clone_size: .; j_call: TRBJ2-7; cdr3_nt: TGTGCCAGCAGCCTTTCTAGCGGGGGCCACTACGAGCAGTACTTC; cdr3_aa: CASSLSSGGHYEQYF
d_call: .; v_call: TRBV7-2; clone_size: few; j_call: TRBJ1-1; cdr3_nt: TGTGCCAGCAGCCTAAGCGGACAGACGAACACTGAAGCTTTCTTT; cdr3_aa: CASSLSGQTNTEAFF
d_call: TRBD1; v_call: TRBV5-6; clone_size: .; j_call: TRBJ2-7; cdr3_nt: TGTGCCAGCAGCTTGGCCCCGACAGGGTCCTACGAGCAGTACTTC; cdr3_aa: CASSLAPTGSYEQYF
d_call: TRBD2; v_call: TRBV5-1; clone_size: .; j_call: TRBJ2-3; cdr3_nt: TGCGCCAGCAGCTTGGGACTAGCGGGGACAGATACGCAGTATTTT; cdr3_aa: CASSLGLAGTDTQYF
d_call: TRBD1; v_call: TRBV5-4; clone_size: .; j_call: TRBJ1-6; cdr3_nt: TGTGCCAGCAGATTAGGGACAGTCAATTCACCCCTCCACTTT; cdr3_aa: CASRLGTVNSPLHF
d_call: .; v_call: TRBV3-1/TRBV3-2; clone_size: .; j_call: TRBJ2-1; cdr3_nt: TGTGCCAGCAGCCAAGATTATGCCGGGAGCCGCCAGTTCTTC; cdr3_aa: CASSQDYAGSRQFF
d_call: .; v_call: TRBV20-1; clone_size: .; j_call: TRBJ2-7; cdr3_nt: TGCAGTGTCCAGGCCGGCTACGAGCAGTACTTC; cdr3_aa: CSVQAGYEQYF
d_call: TRBD2; v_call: TRBV18; clone_size: .; j_call: TRBJ2-3; cdr3_nt: TGTGCCAGCTCACCAGGCGGGGGGACAGATACGCAGTATTTT; cdr3_aa: CASSPGGGTDTQYF
d_call: TRBD1; v_call: TRBV6-5; clone_size: .; j_call: TRBJ2-3; cdr3_nt: TGTGCCAGCAGGATCAGGGGGCTGACAGATACGCAGTATTTT; cdr3_aa: CASRIRGLTDTQYF
d_call: .; v_call: TRBV11-2; clone_size: .; j_call: TRBJ2-5; cdr3_nt: TGTGCCAGCAGCTCCGGACGGCGGAGGGAAGAGACCCAGTACTTC; cdr3_aa: CASSSGRRREETQYF
d_call: .; v_call: TRBV18; clone_size: once; j_call: TRBJ2-5; cdr3_nt: TGTGCCAGCTCACCAGGCCAGCAAGAGACCCAGTACTTC; cdr3_aa: CASSPGQQETQYF
d_call: .; v_call: TRBV11-2; clone_size: .; j_call: TRBJ1-1; cdr3_nt: TGTGCCAGCAGCTTAGTGGGGGGCGGGAGCACTGAAGCTTTCTTT; cdr3_aa: CASSLVGGGSTEAFF
d_call: .; v_call: TRBV5-5; clone_size: few; j_call: TRBJ1-1; cdr3_nt: TGTGCCAGCAGCTTAGACTCCCGGAACACTGAAGCTTTCTTT; cdr3_aa: CASSLDSRNTEAFF
d_call: .; v_call: TRBV7-9; clone_size: .; j_call: TRBJ1-1; cdr3_nt: TGTGCCAGCAGCCTGGGACAACTAAACGTAATGAACACTGAAGCTTTCTTT; cdr3_aa: CASSLGQLNVMNTEAFF
d_call: .; v_call: TRBV5-8; clone_size: .; j_call: TRBJ1-5; cdr3_nt: TGTGCCAGCAGCTTGGGTACAGGGCGGCGCAATCAGCCCCAGCATTTT; cdr3_aa: CASSLGTGRRNQPQHF
d_call: .; v_call: TRBV9; clone_size: .; j_call: TRBJ1-3; cdr3_nt: TGTGCCAGCAGCGTAGATCTCGGAAACACCATATATTTT; cdr3_aa: CASSVDLGNTIYF
d_call: TRBD1; v_call: TRBV24-1; clone_size: .; j_call: TRBJ1-4; cdr3_nt: TGTGCCACCAGTGAGGGACAGGTTAATGAAAAACTGTTTTTT; cdr3_aa: CATSEGQVNEKLFF
d_call: .; v_call: TRBV19; clone_size: .; j_call: TRBJ1-1; cdr3_nt: TGTGCCAGTAGTACCCTCCGGGACTCCACTGAAGCTTTCTTT; cdr3_aa: CASSTLRDSTEAFF